The rows below give T cell receptor beta chains drawn from one sample of a study of CD8 T cells in Susac syndrome. TCRdb re-derived calls from the immunoSEQ multiplex PCR reads in MiXCR, one entry per CDR3 protein. Among approximately 160,000 distinct CDR3 sequences listed, approximately 93% were seen once. Sequencing input: CD4+ T cells from PBMCs. These receptors originate from a human donor with multiple sclerosis. Each CDR3 is given with its conserved first and last residue. Fields, in order: J gene, D gene, V gene, clone size, CDR3 DNA, CDR3 protein. A D gene is named only where the DNA matches it firmly. Rows may omit the clone size; those that give it use once, few, many or a size class.

j_call: TRBJ1-5
d_call: NA
v_call: TRBV9
clone_size: NA
cdr3_nt: TGTGCCAGCAGCGTAGAGACGGTTAGCAATCAGCCCCAGCATTTT
cdr3_aa: CASSVETVSNQPQHF

j_call: TRBJ2-3
d_call: NA
v_call: TRBV7-9
clone_size: NA
cdr3_nt: TGTGCCAGCAGCTTAGATCTCGCGGGAAATACGCAGTATTTT
cdr3_aa: CASSLDLAGNTQYF

j_call: TRBJ2-2
d_call: TRBD1
v_call: TRBV18
clone_size: NA
cdr3_nt: TGTGCCAGCTCACCACCCCCGGGACAGGGGTTCACCGGGGAGCTGTTTTTT
cdr3_aa: CASSPPPGQGFTGELFF

j_call: TRBJ2-7
d_call: NA
v_call: TRBV27
clone_size: NA
cdr3_nt: TGTGCCAGCCAGAGGACTGGGTCCTCCTACGAGCAGTACTTC
cdr3_aa: CASQRTGSSYEQYF

j_call: TRBJ1-2
d_call: NA
v_call: TRBV30
clone_size: NA
cdr3_nt: TGTGCCTGGAGTGGTACTAACTATGGCTACACCTTC
cdr3_aa: CAWSGTNYGYTF

j_call: TRBJ1-2
d_call: TRBD1
v_call: TRBV2
clone_size: NA
cdr3_nt: TGTGCCAGCAGGCAAACCGTGACAGGGTATGGCTACACCTTC
cdr3_aa: CASRQTVTGYGYTF

j_call: TRBJ2-5
d_call: NA
v_call: TRBV7-2
clone_size: NA
cdr3_nt: TGTGCCAGCAGCAGGGACACCCTCGGGGCCCAGTACTTC
cdr3_aa: CASSRDTLGAQYF

j_call: TRBJ2-4
d_call: NA
v_call: TRBV29-1
clone_size: NA
cdr3_nt: TGCAGCGTCGTAGGGCGCCTAGCCAAAAACATTCAGTACTTC
cdr3_aa: CSVVGRLAKNIQYF

j_call: TRBJ2-1
d_call: NA
v_call: TRBV6-5
clone_size: NA
cdr3_nt: TGTGCCAGCAGTCGGGACCGAGCCAATGAGCAGTTCTTC
cdr3_aa: CASSRDRANEQFF

j_call: TRBJ2-3
d_call: NA
v_call: TRBV2
clone_size: NA
cdr3_nt: TGTGCCAGCAGTGATGAGAACTACCTGCGCACAGATACGCAGTATTTT
cdr3_aa: CASSDENYLRTDTQYF

j_call: TRBJ2-1
d_call: NA
v_call: TRBV10-3
clone_size: NA
cdr3_nt: TGTGCCATCAGTGAGGGGAGGGGGGTTTCCTACAATGAGCAGTTCTTC
cdr3_aa: CAISEGRGVSYNEQFF

j_call: TRBJ2-1
d_call: NA
v_call: TRBV7-2
clone_size: NA
cdr3_nt: TGTGCCAGCAGCTTAGGGGGTGTGGGGGCCAATGAGCAGTTCTTC
cdr3_aa: CASSLGGVGANEQFF

j_call: TRBJ2-5
d_call: TRBD1
v_call: TRBV18
clone_size: NA
cdr3_nt: TGTGCCAGCTCACCAGTCGGACAGGGTTTATCATCGGAGACCCAGTACTTC
cdr3_aa: CASSPVGQGLSSETQYF

j_call: TRBJ2-7
d_call: NA
v_call: TRBV28
clone_size: NA
cdr3_nt: TGTGCCAGCAGTTGGGGGGTGAGGGGCGAGCAGTACTTC
cdr3_aa: CASSWGVRGEQYF

j_call: TRBJ2-2
d_call: NA
v_call: TRBV12-3/TRBV12-4
clone_size: NA
cdr3_nt: TGTGCCAGCAGTTTTTTTTCATCCGGGGAGCTGTTTTTT
cdr3_aa: CASSFFSSGELFF

j_call: TRBJ1-1
d_call: NA
v_call: TRBV6-5
clone_size: NA
cdr3_nt: TGTGCCAGCAGTTACTCGGGGCAGGACACTGAAGCTTTCTTT
cdr3_aa: CASSYSGQDTEAFF

j_call: TRBJ2-7
d_call: NA
v_call: TRBV4-3
clone_size: NA
cdr3_nt: TGCGCCAGCAGCCTGACATCCCTTGGGGAGCAGTACTTC
cdr3_aa: CASSLTSLGEQYF

j_call: TRBJ2-7
d_call: NA
v_call: TRBV12-3/TRBV12-4
clone_size: NA
cdr3_nt: TGTGCCAGCAGCACGGTCCCGGGTCCCCAAGGGGAGCAGTACTTC
cdr3_aa: CASSTVPGPQGEQYF

j_call: TRBJ1-5
d_call: TRBD1
v_call: TRBV19
clone_size: NA
cdr3_nt: TGTGCCAGTAGTCCCCGGGGGCAGGGGGACGTTAATCAGCCCCAGCATTTT
cdr3_aa: CASSPRGQGDVNQPQHF

j_call: TRBJ2-5
d_call: NA
v_call: TRBV6-5
clone_size: NA
cdr3_nt: TGTGCCAGCAGTTACCCTGCCCAAGAGACCCAGTACTTC
cdr3_aa: CASSYPAQETQYF

j_call: TRBJ2-7
d_call: NA
v_call: TRBV10-3
clone_size: NA
cdr3_nt: TGTGCCATCAGGAGGGAGTCTGTAGGCGAGCAGTACTTC
cdr3_aa: CAIRRESVGEQYF

j_call: TRBJ1-1
d_call: NA
v_call: TRBV29-1
clone_size: once
cdr3_nt: TGCAGCGTTGCGGACAGCATGAACACTGAAGCTTTCTTT
cdr3_aa: CSVADSMNTEAFF

j_call: TRBJ2-2
d_call: NA
v_call: TRBV12-3/TRBV12-4
clone_size: NA
cdr3_nt: TGTGCCAGCTGGGGAGGGGGAACAAACACCGGGGAGCTGTTTTTT
cdr3_aa: CASWGGGTNTGELFF

j_call: TRBJ2-5
d_call: NA
v_call: TRBV7-2
clone_size: NA
cdr3_nt: TGTGCCAGCAGCTCTTCTACGGGGCTTAAGTACTTC
cdr3_aa: CASSSSTGLKYF

j_call: TRBJ2-5
d_call: NA
v_call: TRBV29-1
clone_size: once
cdr3_nt: TGCAGCGTTGTAGACGGGTCCGACCAAGAGACCCAGTACTTC
cdr3_aa: CSVVDGSDQETQYF

j_call: TRBJ2-1
d_call: NA
v_call: TRBV30
clone_size: NA
cdr3_nt: TGTGCCTGGAGTCATCGACGGGCCAATGAGCAGTTCTTC
cdr3_aa: CAWSHRRANEQFF

j_call: TRBJ2-3
d_call: TRBD1
v_call: TRBV18
clone_size: NA
cdr3_nt: TGTGCCAGCTCCCCCGCGAGACAGGGGATTGTCACAGATACGCAGTATTTT
cdr3_aa: CASSPARQGIVTDTQYF